This T cell receptor (beta chain) was recovered during a study of Tregs in tolerant kidney transplant recipients. General study findings and limits: No direct test of biological reproducibility was done here. Validation in larger populations is needed because few patients were studied. Tregs expanded with activated donor B cells seemed most donor-specific.

CDR1 is MNHNS, CDR2 SASEGT, per germline. The CDR3 is made up of 13 amino acids. Between the trimmed V and J ends, which lost 6 bases and 4 bases, there was a span of 10 bases. Unstimulated regulatory T cells (CD4+CD25+CD127-), CD4+CD25- non-regulatory cells, CD4 and CD8 cells were FACS-sorted from thawed PBMCs. With respect to this clone: Its matching antigen is unknown.

Only in-frame clones appear in the TCRdb table, and some are missing; sequencing was by immunoSEQ multiplex PCR. This table has about 240,000 clones, about 86% appearing once. The TCR comes from a human donor in good health. The sample was CD4+ T cells from blood. This chain uses TRBV6-1 with TRBJ1-3; D gene ambiguous. The CDR3 DNA is TGTGCCAGCAGCCAGGTACGCGGAAACACCATATATTTT. Translation gives CASSQVRGNTIYF.